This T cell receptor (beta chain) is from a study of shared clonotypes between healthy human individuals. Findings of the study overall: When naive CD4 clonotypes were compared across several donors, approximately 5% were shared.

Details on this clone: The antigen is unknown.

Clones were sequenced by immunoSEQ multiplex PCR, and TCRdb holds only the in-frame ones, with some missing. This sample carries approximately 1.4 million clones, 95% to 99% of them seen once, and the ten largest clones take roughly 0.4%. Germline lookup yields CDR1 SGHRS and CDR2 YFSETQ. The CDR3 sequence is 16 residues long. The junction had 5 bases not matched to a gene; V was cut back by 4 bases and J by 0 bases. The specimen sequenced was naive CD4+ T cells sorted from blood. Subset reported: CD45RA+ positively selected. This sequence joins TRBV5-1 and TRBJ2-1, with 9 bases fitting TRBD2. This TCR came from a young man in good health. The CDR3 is CASSTGLASSYNEQFF. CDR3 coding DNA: TGCGCCAGCAGCACCGGACTAGCGAGCTCCTACAATGAGCAGTTCTTC.